The 31 T cell receptor beta chains listed next were all sequenced from one sample in a study of a mutant IDH1 vaccine in newly diagnosed glioma. The time point is: week 5, during vaccination. Alongside topical imiquimod, each dose of vaccine comprised 300 ug of mutant IDH1 20-mer peptide. Sequenced by immunoSEQ multiplex PCR; TCRdb stores in-frame clones only, minus some. The sample contains approximately 50,000 clones, approximately 78% of which appear only once. No antigens are known for them. Sequenced material: PBMCs, taken from a glioma patient whose treatment included an IDH1 peptide vaccine. The receptors here all came from a man aged 45-60 years with glioma.

V usage is TRBV5-1 and J usage is TRBJ2-1; 8 nucleotides line up with TRBD1. CDR3 length equals 15 residues. The germline CDR1 and CDR2 sequences are SGHRS and YFSETQ. The V gene end was trimmed by 5 bases and the J gene end by 3 bases; junction bases not matched to a gene: 7. The CDR3 coding sequence is TGCGCCAGCAGATCGGACAGGGCAGGCTACAATGAGCAGTTCTTC. Translation gives CASRSDRAGYNEQFF.

V is TRBV4-2 and J is TRBJ2-6, with D perhaps matching TRBD1 (5 bases). The ends were cut back, 0 bases at V and 4 bases at J, with 7 bases in the middle. The CDR3 runs to 15 residues. Germline V lookup: CDR1 LGHNA, CDR2 YNFKEQ. The CDR3 here is CASSQEGAGANVLTF. In DNA form, the CDR3 reads TGTGCCAGCAGCCAAGAAGGGGCCGGGGCCAACGTCCTGACTTTC.

The chain is built from TRBV15 and TRBJ1-1, with D hard to call. Trimming cost V 0 bases and J 11 bases, with 13 bases left between them. The CDR3 length is 13 residues. Germline CDR1 is LNHNV and CDR2 is YYDKDF (reference sequence). The CDR3 bases are TGTGCCACCAGCAGAGATTTGCAGGAAGTGGCTTTCTTT. Its protein is CATSRDLQEVAFF.

J is TRBJ1-4 and V is TRBV5-1, with D unresolved. This CDR3 is 16 amino acids long. Germline assignment: CDR1 SGHRS and CDR2 YFSETQ. V shed 0 bases and J shed 3 bases, with 12 bases lying between them. This CDR3 is CASSLGQLGANEKLFF. The CDR3 coding sequence is TGCGCCAGCAGCTTGGGCCAGCTAGGCGCTAATGAAAAACTGTTTTTT.

This chain joins TRBV5-8 and TRBJ1-2; 7 bases agree with TRBD1. Germline CDR1 is SGHTS and CDR2 is YDEGEE. J lost 7 bases, V lost 3 bases, and 9 bases had no gene match. This CDR3 region has 14 residues. CDR3 DNA: TGTGCCAGCAGCTCTCCATCCGGGACAGCTGGCTACACCTTC. This encodes CASSSPSGTAGYTF.

Here the CDR3 reads CASSVEAGKETQYF. The CDR3 DNA reads TGTGCCAGCAGCGTAGAAGCTGGGAAAGAGACCCAGTACTTC. V gene TRBV9 combines with J gene TRBJ2-5; D remains ambiguous. The germline CDR1 and CDR2 sequences are SGDLS and YYNGEE. V was trimmed by 0 bases and J by 3 bases, leaving 9 bases between them. The CDR3 contains 14 residues.

The chain uses TRBV6-1 and TRBJ2-7; D is perhaps TRBD1 or TRBD2 (6 bases each). The CDR3 is made up of 14 amino acids. Trimming pared 2 bases from V and 4 bases from J, leaving 12 bases between. CDR1 and CDR2 from the germline V gene are MNHNS and SASEGT. The CDR3 coding sequence is TGTGCCAGCAGTGAACAAGGGGGGCGTTACGAGCAGTACTTC. It codes for CASSEQGGRYEQYF.

This rearrangement joins TRBV5-1 to TRBJ1-2; a weak D match, TRBD1 (6 bases). Trimming left V 4 bases short and J 2 bases short, with 12 bases between. The CDR3 runs 14 residues. Germline values: CDR1 SGHRS, CDR2 YFSETQ. For the CDR3, the DNA is TGCGCCAGCAGCGTGGAGGGGGGGAACTATGGCTACACCTTC. Its translation is CASSVEGGNYGYTF.

This clone appeared a few times. The chain links TRBV9 to TRBJ2-1; D possibly corresponds to TRBD2 (6 bases). V was shortened by 4 bases and J by 1 base, with 12 bases between the two germline ends. The CDR3 runs to 15 residues. The germline gives CDR1 SGDLS, CDR2 YYNGEE. The CDR3: CASSPPGESYNEQFF. CDR3 in DNA: TGTGCCAGCAGCCCCCCGGGAGAATCCTACAATGAGCAGTTCTTC.

This clone was counted once. The CDR3 nucleotides are TGCGCCAGCAGCGGGACAGGGAGGGAGACCCAGTACTTC. This translates into CASSGTGRETQYF. The J gene is TRBJ2-5, the V gene TRBV5-1, with 9 nucleotides matching TRBD1. V shed 4 bases, J shed 5 bases, and the junction held 3 bases outside the gene matches. CDR1 is SGHRS and CDR2 is YFSETQ in the germline V gene. The CDR3 is 13 amino acids.

The chain recombines TRBV11-2 with TRBJ2-5, with D hard to call. Germline values: CDR1 SGHAT, CDR2 FQNNGV. With 5 bases removed from V and 5 bases from J, the gap between germline ends came to 9 bases. The CDR3 totals 12 residues. The CDR3 DNA follows: TGTGCCAGCAGCGCTGCTCTGGAGACCCAGTACTTC. Its protein product is CASSAALETQYF.

This clone was found a few times. The rearrangement joins TRBV16 to TRBJ1-1; D remains unclear. CDR1 is KGHSY, CDR2 FQNENV, per germline. The CDR3 has 14 amino acids. Trimming pared 4 bases from V and 1 base from J, leaving 10 bases between. Here the CDR3 DNA reads TGTGCCAGCAGCCCATCCGGTTCGAACACTGAAGCTTTCTTT. Residues: CASSPSGSNTEAFF.

The chain employs TRBV30 and TRBJ1-1; D ambiguous. Trimming cost V 4 bases and J 3 bases, with 18 bases left between them. The CDR3 contains 15 residues. Looked up from germline, CDR1 is GTSNPN and CDR2 is SVGIG (reference sequence). CDR3: CAWTPPRDFYTEAFF. CDR3 nucleotides: TGTGCCTGGACCCCCCCGAGAGACTTTTACACTGAAGCTTTCTTT.

The genes are TRBV19 and TRBJ1-5, with TRBD1 matching over 9 bases. Germline lookup yields CDR1 LNHDA and CDR2 SQIVND (reference sequence). The V segment lost 5 bases and the J segment 0 bases; nucleotides outside the gene matches: 8. The CDR3 contains 17 residues. The CDR3 sequence is CASSDEGQGISNQPQHF. CDR3 DNA: TGTGCCAGTAGTGATGAGGGACAGGGAATTAGCAATCAGCCCCAGCATTTT. The entire variable domain, with the rest obtained from reference TRBV19 and TRBJ1-5, is as follows: DGGITQSPKYLFRKEGQNVTLSCEQNLNHDAMYWYRQDPGQGLRLIYYSQIVNDFQKGDIAEGYSVSREKKESFPLTVTSAQKNPTAFYLCASSDEGQGISNQPQHFGDGTRLSIL.

The J gene is TRBJ2-2, the V gene TRBV11-2, with 9 bases lining up with TRBD1. The ends lost 6 bases at V and 6 bases at J; junction bases unmatched: 8. Germline lookup yields CDR1 SGHAT and CDR2 FQNNGV. The CDR3 spans 15 residues. The CDR3 nucleotides are TGTGCCAGCAGAGCGACAGGGGGATTACCCGGGGAGCTGTTTTTT. Translation: CASRATGGLPGELFF. The entire variable domain, with the rest obtained from reference TRBV11-2 and TRBJ2-2, is as follows: EAGVAQSPRYKIIEKRQSVAFWCNPISGHATLYWYQQILGQGPKLLIQFQNNGVVDDSQLPKDRFSAERLKGVDSTLKIQPAKLEDSAVYLCASRATGGLPGELFFGEGSRLTVL.

The count of this clone is one. The chain couples TRBV7-6 to TRBJ1-5; maybe TRBD1 (5 bases). In germline, CDR1 is SGHVS, CDR2 FNYEAQ. Trimming removed 0 bases from V and 3 bases from J, with 9 bases in between. This CDR3 region has 15 residues. The CDR3: CASSLAGGINQPQHF. The CDR3 nucleotides read TGTGCCAGCAGCTTAGCTGGGGGTATCAATCAGCCCCAGCATTTT. Looking up the rest from reference TRBV7-6 and TRBJ1-5 gives the full variable domain: GAGVSQSPRYKVTKRGQDVALRCDPISGHVSLYWYRQALGQGPEFLTYFNYEAQQDKSGLPNDRFSAERPEGSISTLTIQRTEQRDSAMYRCASSLAGGINQPQHFGDGTRLSIL.

This clone was recorded a few times. The chain uses TRBV6-5 and TRBJ1-5; D call uncertain. CDR3 length: 13 residues. With 8 bases removed from V and 4 bases from J, the gap between germline ends came to 12 bases. CDR1 is MNHEY and CDR2 is SVGAGI in the germline V gene. The CDR3: CASRGQVNQPQHF. DNA of the CDR3: TGTGCCAGCCGAGGGCAGGTGAATCAGCCCCAGCATTTT.

The V and J genes are TRBV19 and TRBJ1-1; the D is unclear. With 5 bases removed from V and 1 base from J, the gap between germline ends came to 11 bases. The germline V gene encodes CDR1 LNHDA and CDR2 SQIVND (reference sequence). This CDR3 region has 14 residues. CDR3 sequence reads: CASSYGNKNTEAFF. The CDR3 coding sequence is TGTGCCAGTAGTTATGGGAACAAGAACACTGAAGCTTTCTTT.

J is TRBJ2-7 and V is TRBV7-6; D not certain. The CDR3 is 13 amino acids. V was trimmed by 1 base and J by 6 bases, leaving 10 bases between them. Germline CDR1 and CDR2: SGHVS and FNYEAQ. CDR3 bases: TGTGCCAGCAGCTTAGAAAAGGTTTCCGAGCAGTACTTC. Translating gives CASSLEKVSEQYF.

This rearrangement joins TRBV30 to TRBJ1-2; tentatively, D is TRBD1 (6 bases). With 3 bases removed from V and 2 bases from J, the gap between germline ends came to 10 bases. CDR3 length equals 13 residues. Germline V gene sequence: CDR1 GTSNPN, CDR2 SVGIG (reference sequence). In DNA, the CDR3 is TGTGCCTGGAGCTCTACAGGGAACTATGGCTACACCTTC. Its translation: CAWSSTGNYGYTF.

The chain employs TRBV5-4 and TRBJ2-2, with D maybe TRBD1 (5 bases). Germline CDR1 and CDR2: SGHNT and YYREEE (reference sequence). The CDR3 contains 14 residues. The V gene lost 4 bases and the J gene lost 4 bases, with 11 bases spanning the gap. CDR3 bases: TGTGCCAGCAGCATGGGGCTCGGCACCGGGGAGCTGTTTTTT. It yields the protein CASSMGLGTGELFF.

This rearrangement joins TRBV5-1 to TRBJ1-1; TRBD1 is a possible D gene (5 bases). Germline-derived CDR1 and CDR2 are SGHRS and YFSETQ. There are 15 residues in the CDR3. The V gene lost 0 bases and the J gene lost 0 bases, with 9 bases spanning the gap. The CDR3 region has the DNA TGCGCCAGCAGCTTGGGACAGATCATGAACACTGAAGCTTTCTTT. Its translation: CASSLGQIMNTEAFF.

This chain uses TRBV18 with TRBJ1-1; D is possibly TRBD1 (5 bases). CDR3 length: 15 amino acids. CDR1 is KGHSH, CDR2 LQKENI, per germline. V was clipped by 1 base and J by 1 base, with 10 bases between them. The CDR3 reads CASSPQAGTNTEAFF. CDR3 coding DNA: TGTGCCAGCTCACCACAAGCAGGGACGAACACTGAAGCTTTCTTT.

This clone was found a few times. The rearrangement joins TRBV6-5 to TRBJ1-1, with 9 bases lining up with TRBD1. The V gene's germline CDR1 is MNHEY and CDR2 SVGAGI. The CDR3 length is 15 residues. With 5 bases clipped from V and 6 bases from J, the junction kept 10 bases outside the gene matches. CDR3 coding DNA: TGTGCCAGCAGTGGACCGGGGACAGGGATCTCTGAAGCTTTCTTT. Translated, it gives CASSGPGTGISEAFF.

The chain uses TRBV7-9 and TRBJ2-4; either TRBD1 or TRBD2 may fit D (6 bases each). The germline V gene encodes CDR1 SEHNR and CDR2 FQNEAQ (reference sequence). V was clipped by 1 base and J by 7 bases, with 14 bases between them. This CDR3 comprises 15 residues. CDR3 DNA sequence: TGTGCCAGCAGCTTAGGGGGGGCGAGGCAGAACATTCAGTACTTC. Translation: CASSLGGARQNIQYF.

The chain carries TRBV9 and TRBJ1-6; TRBD1 aligns across 8 bases. V gave up 3 bases and J gave up 6 bases; unmatched junction bases: 5. CDR1 and CDR2 from the germline V gene are SGDLS and YYNGEE. The CDR3 spans 15 residues. As DNA, the CDR3 is TGTGCCAGCAGCGCCGGGACAGGACTTAATTCACCCCTCCACTTT. It encodes CASSAGTGLNSPLHF.

CDR3 loop: CASSLPRGQSTDTQYF. The CDR3 coding sequence is TGCGCCAGCAGCTTGCCCAGGGGGCAAAGCACAGATACGCAGTATTTT. J is TRBJ2-3 and V is TRBV5-1, with 8 nucleotides matching TRBD1. V was pared by 1 base and J by 0 bases, with 4 bases of the junction left unmatched. The CDR3 length is 16 residues. Germline CDR1 is SGHRS and CDR2 is YFSETQ.

CDR3 DNA sequence: TGTGCCAGTAGTATGGTAGGTGGGGAGACCCAGTACTTC. This encodes CASSMVGGETQYF. This rearrangement joins TRBV19 to TRBJ2-5; no clear D. The germline CDR1 and CDR2 sequences are LNHDA and SQIVND (reference sequence). The CDR3 runs to 13 residues. Trimming pared 3 bases from V and 5 bases from J, leaving 10 bases between.

The count of this clone is one. The V and J genes are TRBV9 and TRBJ1-5; 8 bases fit TRBD1. V shed 4 bases, J shed 2 bases, and the junction held 5 bases outside the gene matches. There are 15 residues in the CDR3. Germline CDR1 and CDR2: SGDLS and YYNGEE. CDR3 nucleotide sequence: TGTGCCAGCAGCCTCGGACAGGGAGGCAATCAGCCCCAGCATTTT. It codes for CASSLGQGGNQPQHF.

This CDR3 is CASSSEDRAVAEAFF. In nucleotides, the CDR3 is TGTGCCAGCAGTTCCGAGGATAGGGCCGTGGCTGAAGCTTTCTTT. This chain connects TRBV6-6 to TRBJ1-1; D unresolved. V lost 4 bases and J 6 bases, leaving 18 bases between the germline ends. The CDR3 sequence is 15 residues long. The V gene's germline CDR1 is MNHNY and CDR2 SVGAGI (reference sequence).

This chain links TRBV5-1 with TRBJ1-6; 7 nucleotides match TRBD1. Unmatched junction bases numbered 8, after V lost 4 bases and J lost 4 bases. The CDR3 sequence is 16 residues long. Germline lookup yields CDR1 SGHRS and CDR2 YFSETQ. CDR3 residues: CASSPGAGGYNSPLHF. The CDR3 nucleotides read TGCGCCAGCAGCCCCGGGGCAGGGGGGTATAATTCACCCCTCCACTTT.